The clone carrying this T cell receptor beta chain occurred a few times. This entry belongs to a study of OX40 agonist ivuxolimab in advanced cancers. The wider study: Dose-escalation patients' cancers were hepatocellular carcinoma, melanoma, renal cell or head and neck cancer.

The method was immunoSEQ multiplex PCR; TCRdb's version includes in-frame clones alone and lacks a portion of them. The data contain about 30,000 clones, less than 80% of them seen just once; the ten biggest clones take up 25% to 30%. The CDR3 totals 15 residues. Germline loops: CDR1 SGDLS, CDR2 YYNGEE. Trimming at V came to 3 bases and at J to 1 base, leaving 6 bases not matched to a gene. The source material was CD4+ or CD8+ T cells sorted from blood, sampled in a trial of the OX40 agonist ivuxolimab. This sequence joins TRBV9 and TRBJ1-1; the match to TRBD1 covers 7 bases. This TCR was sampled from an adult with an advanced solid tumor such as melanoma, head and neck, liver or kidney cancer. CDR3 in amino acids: CASSATGTENTEAFF. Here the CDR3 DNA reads TGTGCCAGCAGCGCGACCGGGACAGAGAACACTGAAGCTTTCTTT. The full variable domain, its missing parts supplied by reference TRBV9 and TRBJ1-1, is DSGVTQTPKHLITATGQRVTLRCSPRSGDLSVYWYQQSLDQGLQFLIQYYNGEERAKGNILERFSAQQFPDLHSELNLSSLELGDSALYFCASSATGTENTEAFFGQGTRLTVV.